Listed below are T cell receptor beta chains from one sample, sequenced in a study of cytomegalovirus exposure and HLA in healthy donors. TCRdb's table, derived via immunoSEQ multiplex PCR, lists solely in-frame clones and lacks some. The profile shows about 72,000 clones, approximately 94% of them singletons. Material: PBMCs. Receptor source: a woman between 18 and 29 years old in good health and CMV-seronegative. Both conserved end residues are part of each CDR3. A D gene is named only where the DNA matches it firmly. Clone size is given for some rows only: seen once, a few or many times, or a class if the clone is expanded.

V gene: TRBV27; J gene: TRBJ2-3; clone size: NA; D gene: TRBD2; CDR3 protein: CASSLAGSTDTQYF; CDR3 DNA: TGTGCCAGCAGCCTAGCGGGGAGCACAGATACGCAGTATTTT
V gene: TRBV5-8; J gene: TRBJ2-3; clone size: NA; D gene: TRBD2; CDR3 protein: CASSPRAGGYTDTQYF; CDR3 DNA: TGTGCCAGCAGCCCCCGAGCGGGGGGGTACACAGATACGCAGTATTTT
V gene: TRBV5-8; J gene: TRBJ2-7; clone size: NA; D gene: TRBD2; CDR3 protein: CASSLGAGGGLNEQYF; CDR3 DNA: TGTGCCAGCAGCTTGGGTGCCGGGGGGGGGCTGAACGAGCAGTACTTC
V gene: TRBV30; J gene: TRBJ1-2; clone size: NA; D gene: NA; CDR3 protein: CAWSAYRASRGYTF; CDR3 DNA: TGTGCCTGGAGTGCCTACAGGGCCTCTCGGGGCTACACCTTC
V gene: TRBV9; J gene: TRBJ2-1; clone size: NA; D gene: NA; CDR3 protein: CASSEGASGNEQFF; CDR3 DNA: TGTGCCAGCAGCGAAGGAGCTTCAGGGAACGAGCAGTTCTTC
V gene: TRBV7-2; J gene: TRBJ2-3; clone size: NA; D gene: TRBD1; CDR3 protein: CASSFRGDSPTDTQYF; CDR3 DNA: TGTGCCAGCAGCTTTAGAGGGGACAGCCCCACAGATACGCAGTATTTT
V gene: TRBV7-9; J gene: TRBJ1-5; clone size: once; D gene: NA; CDR3 protein: CASSFSSSNQPQHF; CDR3 DNA: TGTGCCAGCAGCTTTTCTAGTAGCAATCAGCCCCAGCATTTT
V gene: TRBV2; J gene: TRBJ2-7; clone size: few; D gene: TRBD1; CDR3 protein: CASSGNRGSGYF; CDR3 DNA: TGTGCCAGCAGTGGGAACAGGGGATCTGGGTACTTC
V gene: TRBV10-3; J gene: TRBJ2-7; clone size: NA; D gene: NA; CDR3 protein: CAIRTRDEQYF; CDR3 DNA: TGTGCCATCAGGACGAGGGACGAGCAGTACTTC
V gene: TRBV10-3; J gene: TRBJ1-1; clone size: NA; D gene: NA; CDR3 protein: CAISEGGLWKSEAFF; CDR3 DNA: TGTGCCATCAGTGAAGGCGGGCTTTGGAAGTCTGAAGCTTTCTTT
V gene: TRBV5-6; J gene: TRBJ2-5; clone size: NA; D gene: TRBD2; CDR3 protein: CASSLGLAGGPRQETQYF; CDR3 DNA: TGTGCCAGCAGCTTGGGGCTAGCGGGGGGCCCCCGCCAAGAGACCCAGTACTTC
V gene: TRBV11-1; J gene: TRBJ2-2; clone size: NA; D gene: NA; CDR3 protein: CASSLVLFGGGELFF; CDR3 DNA: TGTGCCAGCAGCTTAGTACTGTTCGGGGGCGGGGAGCTGTTTTTT
V gene: TRBV19; J gene: TRBJ1-1; clone size: NA; D gene: NA; CDR3 protein: CASSILDSNTEAFF; CDR3 DNA: TGTGCCAGTAGTATCCTTGACAGCAACACTGAAGCTTTCTTT
V gene: TRBV15; J gene: TRBJ1-1; clone size: NA; D gene: TRBD1; CDR3 protein: CATQNPGQRGDTEAFF; CDR3 DNA: TGTGCCACCCAAAATCCGGGACAGCGTGGGGACACTGAAGCTTTCTTT
V gene: TRBV7-2; J gene: TRBJ2-1; clone size: NA; D gene: NA; CDR3 protein: CASRWDNTPYNEQFF; CDR3 DNA: TGTGCCAGCAGGTGGGACAATACTCCCTACAATGAGCAGTTCTTC
V gene: TRBV9; J gene: TRBJ2-5; clone size: NA; D gene: TRBD1; CDR3 protein: CASSASRGLRAGQGNQETQYF; CDR3 DNA: TGTGCCAGCAGCGCCTCTCGAGGCTTGCGTGCGGGACAGGGGAATCAAGAGACCCAGTACTTC
V gene: TRBV9; J gene: TRBJ2-1; clone size: NA; D gene: TRBD1; CDR3 protein: CASSVGTGAYNEQFF; CDR3 DNA: TGTGCCAGCAGCGTAGGGACAGGGGCGTACAATGAGCAGTTCTTC
V gene: TRBV27; J gene: TRBJ1-2; clone size: NA; D gene: NA; CDR3 protein: CASSEWGEGLNYGYTF; CDR3 DNA: TGTGCCAGCAGCGAATGGGGGGAGGGCCTTAACTATGGCTACACCTTC
V gene: TRBV6-5; J gene: TRBJ1-1; clone size: NA; D gene: NA; CDR3 protein: CASSYRGNTEAFF; CDR3 DNA: TGTGCCAGCAGTTACAGGGGGAACACTGAAGCTTTCTTT
V gene: TRBV6-1; J gene: TRBJ1-5; clone size: NA; D gene: NA; CDR3 protein: CASSLLQGRQPQHF; CDR3 DNA: TGTGCCAGCAGTCTTCTACAGGGAAGGCAGCCCCAGCATTTT
V gene: TRBV27; J gene: TRBJ2-2; clone size: NA; D gene: TRBD1; CDR3 protein: CASSFRVRGNGELFF; CDR3 DNA: TGTGCCAGCAGTTTTCGAGTCAGGGGGAACGGGGAGCTGTTTTTT
V gene: TRBV5-1; J gene: TRBJ2-6; clone size: NA; D gene: NA; CDR3 protein: CASSPGQGESGANVLTF; CDR3 DNA: TGCGCCAGCAGCCCAGGACAAGGGGAATCTGGGGCCAACGTCCTGACTTTC
V gene: TRBV9; J gene: TRBJ1-6; clone size: NA; D gene: TRBD1; CDR3 protein: CASSLTWTGNNSPLHF; CDR3 DNA: TGTGCCAGCAGCTTAACGTGGACAGGGAATAATTCACCCCTCCACTTT
V gene: TRBV7-2; J gene: TRBJ1-2; clone size: NA; D gene: TRBD1; CDR3 protein: CASSLRQGGYGYTF; CDR3 DNA: TGTGCCAGCAGCCTACGACAGGGCGGCTATGGCTACACCTTC
V gene: TRBV6-1; J gene: TRBJ2-5; clone size: NA; D gene: TRBD1; CDR3 protein: CASATGGAGETQYF; CDR3 DNA: TGTGCCAGCGCTACAGGGGGCGCGGGAGAGACCCAGTACTTC
V gene: TRBV27; J gene: TRBJ1-2; clone size: NA; D gene: NA; CDR3 protein: CASSPGRVGGYTF; CDR3 DNA: TGTGCCAGCAGTCCCGGCAGGGTCGGTGGCTACACCTTC
V gene: TRBV7-6; J gene: TRBJ1-6; clone size: NA; D gene: TRBD1; CDR3 protein: CASSLRTGNNSPLHF; CDR3 DNA: TGTGCCAGCAGCTTAAGGACAGGGAACAATTCACCCCTCCACTTT
V gene: TRBV5-1; J gene: TRBJ2-7; clone size: NA; D gene: NA; CDR3 protein: CASSGLNPGNEQYF; CDR3 DNA: TGCGCCAGCAGCGGACTCAACCCGGGGAACGAGCAGTACTTC
V gene: TRBV4-1; J gene: TRBJ1-3; clone size: NA; D gene: NA; CDR3 protein: CASSQAPSLGNTIYF; CDR3 DNA: TGCGCCAGCAGCCAAGCCCCTTCACTTGGAAACACCATATATTTT
V gene: TRBV19; J gene: TRBJ1-4; clone size: NA; D gene: NA; CDR3 protein: CASSIRGLREKLFF; CDR3 DNA: TGTGCCAGTAGTATCAGGGGTTTACGTGAAAAACTGTTTTTT
V gene: TRBV19; J gene: TRBJ2-7; clone size: NA; D gene: TRBD1; CDR3 protein: CASLGTGQYEQYF; CDR3 DNA: TGTGCCAGCCTAGGGACAGGGCAATACGAGCAGTACTTC
V gene: TRBV28; J gene: TRBJ1-2; clone size: NA; D gene: NA; CDR3 protein: CASSFQGINYGYTF; CDR3 DNA: TGTGCCAGCAGCTTCCAGGGGATAAACTATGGCTACACCTTC
V gene: TRBV5-1; J gene: TRBJ2-1; clone size: NA; D gene: TRBD2; CDR3 protein: CASTPGLDYNEQFF; CDR3 DNA: TGCGCCAGCACCCCGGGACTAGACTACAATGAGCAGTTCTTC
V gene: TRBV9; J gene: TRBJ1-5; clone size: NA; D gene: NA; CDR3 protein: CASSVADSNQPQHF; CDR3 DNA: TGTGCCAGCAGCGTGGCAGATAGCAATCAGCCCCAGCATTTT
V gene: TRBV18; J gene: TRBJ1-3; clone size: NA; D gene: TRBD1; CDR3 protein: CASSLTGTGVGNTIYF; CDR3 DNA: TGTGCCAGCTCACTCACCGGGACAGGGGTTGGAAACACCATATATTTT
V gene: TRBV2; J gene: TRBJ2-7; clone size: NA; D gene: NA; CDR3 protein: CAGTGQSIYEQYF; CDR3 DNA: TGTGCCGGCACAGGACAGTCTATCTACGAGCAGTACTTC
V gene: TRBV25-1; J gene: TRBJ1-3; clone size: NA; D gene: NA; CDR3 protein: CASSVAGFRNTIYF; CDR3 DNA: TGTGCCAGCAGTGTCGCTGGCTTTCGAAACACCATATATTTT
V gene: TRBV28; J gene: TRBJ1-6; clone size: NA; D gene: NA; CDR3 protein: CASSFSRPRGNNSPLHF; CDR3 DNA: TGTGCCAGCAGTTTCTCCCGCCCCCGCGGGAATAATTCACCCCTCCACTTT
V gene: TRBV25-1; J gene: TRBJ1-2; clone size: NA; D gene: TRBD1; CDR3 protein: CASSGRGLLSGYTF; CDR3 DNA: TGTGCCAGCAGTGGCAGGGGGCTACTTTCCGGCTACACCTTC
V gene: TRBV27; J gene: TRBJ2-1; clone size: NA; D gene: NA; CDR3 protein: CASSPRTVTNEQFF; CDR3 DNA: TGTGCCAGCAGTCCTCGGACAGTGACCAATGAGCAGTTCTTC
V gene: TRBV7-2; J gene: TRBJ2-2; clone size: NA; D gene: NA; CDR3 protein: CASSLVSGAGELFF; CDR3 DNA: TGTGCCAGCAGCTTAGTATCAGGGGCCGGGGAGCTGTTTTTT
V gene: TRBV28; J gene: TRBJ2-3; clone size: NA; D gene: TRBD2; CDR3 protein: CASSFLSGGGGTQYF; CDR3 DNA: TGTGCCAGCAGTTTTTTAAGCGGGGGTGGTGGTACGCAGTATTTT
V gene: TRBV30; J gene: TRBJ2-3; clone size: NA; D gene: TRBD2; CDR3 protein: CAWSIGSGRADTQYF; CDR3 DNA: TGTGCCTGGAGTATTGGTAGCGGGAGGGCAGATACGCAGTATTTT
V gene: TRBV27; J gene: TRBJ2-6; clone size: NA; D gene: NA; CDR3 protein: CASSGPSSGANVLTF; CDR3 DNA: TGTGCCAGCAGTGGGCCGAGCTCTGGGGCCAACGTCCTGACTTTC
V gene: TRBV6-6; J gene: TRBJ2-1; clone size: NA; D gene: TRBD1; CDR3 protein: CASSLDRQVFNEQFF; CDR3 DNA: TGTGCCAGCAGTTTGGACAGGCAGGTTTTTAATGAGCAGTTCTTC
V gene: TRBV6-5; J gene: TRBJ2-1; clone size: NA; D gene: TRBD1; CDR3 protein: CASSYDRDRGNEQFF; CDR3 DNA: TGTGCCAGCAGTTACGACCGGGACAGGGGAAATGAGCAGTTCTTC
V gene: TRBV7-9; J gene: TRBJ2-6; clone size: NA; D gene: TRBD1; CDR3 protein: CASSLPQGNSSGANVLTF; CDR3 DNA: TGTGCCAGCAGCCTACCACAGGGGAATTCCTCTGGGGCCAACGTCCTGACTTTC
V gene: TRBV18; J gene: TRBJ1-3; clone size: NA; D gene: NA; CDR3 protein: CASSPLPAQGGNTIYF; CDR3 DNA: TGTGCCAGCTCACCACTCCCCGCGCAGGGCGGAAACACCATATATTTT
V gene: TRBV5-6; J gene: TRBJ1-1; clone size: NA; D gene: NA; CDR3 protein: CASSLVDFEAFF; CDR3 DNA: TGTGCCAGCAGCTTGGTCGACTTTGAAGCTTTCTTT
V gene: TRBV9; J gene: TRBJ2-1; clone size: NA; D gene: TRBD2; CDR3 protein: CASSPESGGAYNEQFF; CDR3 DNA: TGTGCCAGCAGTCCAGAGTCGGGGGGGGCCTACAATGAGCAGTTCTTC
V gene: TRBV29-1; J gene: TRBJ1-5; clone size: NA; D gene: TRBD1; CDR3 protein: CSVAGRGVNQPQHF; CDR3 DNA: TGCAGCGTTGCGGGCAGGGGGGTCAATCAGCCCCAGCATTTT
V gene: TRBV6-1; J gene: TRBJ1-2; clone size: NA; D gene: NA; CDR3 protein: CASSETAGREAGYTF; CDR3 DNA: TGTGCCAGCAGTGAAACCGCAGGGCGGGAAGCTGGCTACACCTTC